A selection of T cell receptor beta chains follows, all from one sample in a study of Tregs in tolerant kidney transplant recipients. Produced via immunoSEQ multiplex PCR; TCRdb's table is partial and in-frame only. The table lists around 61,000 clones, around 80% of them singletons. Sequencing used CD4+ T cells from blood. The source is a human donor in good health. Both conserved end residues are part of each CDR3. D genes are given only for firm matches. The size entry is marked missing in some rows and otherwise reads once, few, many or a size class.

- | few | TRBJ1-2 | TRBV19 | CASSIQTGPYGYTF | TGTGCCAGTAGTATCCAGACAGGACCGTATGGCTACACCTTC
TRBD2 | - | TRBJ2-3 | TRBV7-2 | CASLTSGRAWGDTQYF | TGTGCCAGCTTAACTAGCGGGAGGGCCTGGGGAGATACGCAGTATTTT
- | once | TRBJ1-2 | TRBV5-1 | CASSLRMTGFTYGYTF | TGCGCCAGCAGCTTACGGATGACAGGTTTCACATATGGCTACACCTTC
- | - | TRBJ1-5 | TRBV15 | CATSRGGLKGQPQHF | TGTGCCACCAGCAGAGGGGGTTTAAAGGGTCAGCCCCAGCATTTT
TRBD1 | - | TRBJ2-1 | TRBV6-4 | CASSRDSSIDEQFF | TGTGCCAGCAGCCGGGACAGCTCCATAGATGAGCAGTTCTTC
- | - | TRBJ1-6 | TRBV28 | CASSYSQGMDNSPLHF | TGTGCCAGCAGCTATTCCCAGGGGATGGATAATTCACCCCTCCACTTT
- | once | TRBJ2-5 | TRBV4-1 | CASSQLGGRETQYF | TGCGCCAGCAGCCAACTGGGGGGGCGAGAGACCCAGTACTTC
TRBD1 | - | TRBJ1-2 | TRBV2 | CASRGQVSYGYTF | TGTGCCAGCAGGGGACAGGTCTCCTATGGCTACACCTTC
- | - | TRBJ2-7 | TRBV10-3 | CAISEAGDYYEQYF | TGTGCCATCAGTGAGGCAGGAGACTACTACGAGCAGTACTTC
TRBD1 | - | TRBJ1-3 | TRBV4-2 | CASSPTGAPGNTIYF | TGTGCCAGCAGCCCAACAGGGGCCCCTGGAAACACCATATATTTT
- | few | TRBJ2-7 | TRBV19 | CASSIKQQGYEQYF | TGTGCCAGTAGTATCAAACAGCAAGGCTACGAGCAGTACTTC
- | - | TRBJ2-7 | TRBV12-5 | CASGLSWVRDYEQYF | TGTGCTAGTGGTTTGAGTTGGGTAAGGGACTACGAGCAGTACTTC
- | - | TRBJ2-7 | TRBV2 | CASSGLVTGNPYEQYF | TGTGCCAGCAGTGGACTCGTTACAGGGAACCCCTACGAGCAGTACTTC
- | many | TRBJ1-1 | TRBV5-1 | CASSLLTGTVNTEAFF | TGCGCCAGCAGCCTCCTCACAGGGACCGTCAACACTGAAGCTTTCTTT
TRBD1 | few | TRBJ2-3 | TRBV7-2 | CASSLDRDSDTQYF | TGTGCCAGCAGCTTGGACAGGGATAGTGATACGCAGTATTTT
TRBD1 | - | TRBJ1-1 | TRBV5-1 | CASRRDRASTEAFF | TGCGCCAGCAGACGGGACAGGGCATCCACTGAAGCTTTCTTT
- | - | TRBJ1-1 | TRBV7-2 | CASSLEWMNTEAFF | TGTGCCAGCAGCTTAGAGTGGATGAACACTGAAGCTTTCTTT
TRBD1 | - | TRBJ1-1 | TRBV6-5 | CASIGGGRITEAFF | TGTGCCAGCATCGGAGGGGGCAGGATCACTGAAGCTTTCTTT
- | few | TRBJ2-3 | TRBV7-9 | CASSHSGHTDTQYF | TGTGCCAGCAGCCACAGTGGTCACACAGATACGCAGTATTTT
- | - | TRBJ2-2 | TRBV7-2 | CASSSDLVGELFF | TGTGCCAGCAGCTCTGACCTCGTCGGGGAGCTGTTTTTT
TRBD2 | - | TRBJ2-7 | TRBV6-1 | CASSEPGLSYEQYF | TGTGCCAGCAGTGAACCGGGACTATCCTACGAGCAGTACTTC
- | - | TRBJ2-1 | TRBV5-5 | CASSSLADEQFF | TGTGCCAGCAGCTCTTTAGCGGACGAGCAGTTCTTC
- | - | TRBJ1-2 | TRBV4-3 | CASSPQLSTSGGNYGYTF | TGCGCCAGCAGCCCACAGCTCTCCACTTCGGGGGGTAACTATGGCTACACCTTC
TRBD1 | - | TRBJ1-2 | TRBV30 | CAWSPRGQLNYGYTF | TGTGCCTGGAGTCCGCGGGGACAGCTAAACTATGGCTACACCTTC
- | - | TRBJ1-6 | TRBV6-1 | CASRTDGYSPLHF | TGTGCCAGCAGGACCGACGGGTATTCACCCCTCCACTTT
- | - | TRBJ2-1 | TRBV7-8 | CASSFSGYNEQFF | TGTGCCAGCAGCTTCTCCGGTTACAATGAGCAGTTCTTC
TRBD2 | few | TRBJ2-1 | TRBV23-1 | CASKNKEGSGNPVETYNEQFF | TGCGCCAGTAAGAATAAGGAAGGTAGCGGGAACCCAGTGGAAACCTACAATGAGCAGTTCTTC
- | few | TRBJ2-2 | TRBV5-1 | CASSLYGTNTGELFF | TGCGCCAGCAGCTTGTACGGGACGAACACCGGGGAGCTGTTTTTT
- | medium-sized | TRBJ1-4 | TRBV2 | CASRPGNEKLFF | TGTGCCAGCAGGCCAGGGAATGAAAAACTGTTTTTT
- | - | TRBJ2-2 | TRBV4-3 | CASSQDLRQAANTGELFF | TGCGCCAGCAGCCAAGATCTGAGACAGGCCGCGAACACCGGGGAGCTGTTTTTT
- | - | TRBJ2-5 | TRBV11-1 | CASSLEGLLEETQYF | TGTGCCAGCAGCTTAGAAGGACTCCTGGAAGAGACCCAGTACTTC
TRBD1 | - | TRBJ2-7 | TRBV7-2 | CASSWQGQGTYEQYF | TGTGCCAGCAGCTGGCAGGGACAGGGTACCTACGAGCAGTACTTC
- | - | TRBJ2-7 | TRBV2 | CASNSGGSYEQYF | TGTGCCAGCAATAGCGGTGGATCCTACGAGCAGTACTTC